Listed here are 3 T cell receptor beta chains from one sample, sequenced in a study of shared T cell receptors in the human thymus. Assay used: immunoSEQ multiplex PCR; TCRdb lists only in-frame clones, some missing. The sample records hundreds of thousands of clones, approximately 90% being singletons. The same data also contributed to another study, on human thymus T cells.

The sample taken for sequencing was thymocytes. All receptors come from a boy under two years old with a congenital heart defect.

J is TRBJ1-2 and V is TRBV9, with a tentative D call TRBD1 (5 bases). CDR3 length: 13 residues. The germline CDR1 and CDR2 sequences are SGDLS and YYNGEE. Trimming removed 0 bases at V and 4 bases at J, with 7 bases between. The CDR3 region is CASSVGGSYGYTF. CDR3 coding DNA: TGTGCCAGCAGCGTAGGGGGCAGCTATGGCTACACCTTC.

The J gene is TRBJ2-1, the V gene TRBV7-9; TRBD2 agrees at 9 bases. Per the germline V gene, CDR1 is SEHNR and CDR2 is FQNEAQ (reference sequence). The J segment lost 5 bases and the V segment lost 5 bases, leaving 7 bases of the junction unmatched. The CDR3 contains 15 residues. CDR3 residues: CASSRGLATNNEQFF. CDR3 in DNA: TGTGCCAGCAGCCGGGGACTAGCAACGAACAATGAGCAGTTCTTC.

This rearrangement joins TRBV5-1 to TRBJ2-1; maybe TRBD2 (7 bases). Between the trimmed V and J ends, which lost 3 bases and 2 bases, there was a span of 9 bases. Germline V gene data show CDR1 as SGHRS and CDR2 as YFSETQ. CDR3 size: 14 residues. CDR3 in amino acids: CASSWGGPYNEQFF. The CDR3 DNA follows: TGCGCCAGCAGCTGGGGGGGGCCCTACAATGAGCAGTTCTTC.